Each of the 18 T cell receptor beta chains below was sequenced from the same sample in a study of T-cell memory formation after mild COVID-19. TCRdb re-derived calls from the 5' RACE reads in MiXCR, one entry per CDR3 protein. The table lists roughly 350,000 distinct CDR3 sequences, over 25% of them singletons, with roughly 14% in the top ten. The source material was PBMCs or a T cell subset sorted from them (not recorded which). Receptors originate from an adult woman who had mild COVID-19 (a few samples of this study predate the infection). Cell type and time point are not known.

This chain connects TRBV6-6 to TRBJ2-7, with 9 bases fitting TRBD1. The junction had 6 bases not matched to a gene; V was cut back by 6 bases and J by 3 bases. CDR3 size: 14 residues. In germline, CDR1 is MNHNY, CDR2 SVGAGI (reference sequence). The CDR3: CASRPGQGFYEQYF. The CDR3 nucleotides are TGTGCCAGCAGACCGGGACAGGGCTTCTACGAGCAGTACTTC.

This clonotype was observed a few times. The gene calls are TRBV6-2 or TRBV6-3 and TRBJ2-7; possibly TRBD1 for D (5 bases). Germline CDR1 is MNHEY and CDR2 is SVGEGT. V lost 5 bases, J lost 5 bases, and 13 bases lay in between. This CDR3 spans 13 amino acids. In DNA, the CDR3 is TGTGCCAGCAGTCCGCAGGGCACCCACGAGCAGTACTTC. This codes for CASSPQGTHEQYF.

The gene calls are TRBV12-3 or TRBV12-4 and TRBJ2-7, with 9 bases matching TRBD1. The CDR3 is 17 residues long. The V gene end was trimmed by 6 bases and the J gene end by 5 bases; junction bases not matched to a gene: 17. The CDR3 loop reads CASSLWANPGQGNEQYF. In DNA form, the CDR3 reads TGTGCCAGCAGCCTATGGGCTAACCCGGGACAGGGTAACGAGCAGTACTTC.

The chain is built from TRBV2 and TRBJ2-7; D is possibly TRBD1 or TRBD2 (6 bases each). The V end lost 0 bases, the J end lost 4 bases, and 13 bases lay between the germline ends. The CDR3 is made up of 15 amino acids. The germline CDR1 and CDR2 sequences are SNHLY and FYNNEI. As DNA, the CDR3 is TGTGCCAGCAGTGAAGCCGGGGGCGGTAGGTACGAGCAGTACTTC. Protein: CASSEAGGGRYEQYF. The full variable domain, in which reference TRBV2 and TRBJ2-7 provide the parts outside the CDR3, is EPEVTQTPSHQVTQMGQEVILRCVPISNHLYFYWYRQILGQKVEFLVSFYNNEISEKSEIFDDQFSVERPDGSNFTLKIRSTKLEDSAMYFCASSEAGGGRYEQYFGPGTRLTVT.

The genes are TRBV5-1 and TRBJ2-2, with 11 nucleotides matching TRBD2. With 2 bases clipped from V and 4 bases from J, the junction kept 4 bases outside the gene matches. Germline-derived CDR1 and CDR2 are SGHRS and YFSETQ. The CDR3 sequence is 16 residues long. The CDR3: CASSFLAGGPTGELFF. CDR3 nucleotides: TGCGCCAGCAGCTTCCTAGCGGGGGGACCCACCGGGGAGCTGTTTTTT.

This clonotype was counted a few times. This sequence joins TRBV7-2 and TRBJ2-3; D possibly matches TRBD1 or TRBD2 (5 bases each). This CDR3 contains 16 residues. Germline CDR1 reads SGHTA; CDR2 reads FQGNSA. V was shortened by 3 bases and J by 0 bases, with 13 bases between the two germline ends. CDR3 loop: CASSLGVGASTDTQYF. The CDR3 DNA reads as TGTGCCAGCAGCTTGGGGGTCGGGGCGAGCACAGATACGCAGTATTTT. Full variable domain (missing parts from reference TRBV7-2 and TRBJ2-3): GAGVSQSPSNKVTEKGKDVELRCDPISGHTALYWYRQSLGQGLEFLIYFQGNSAPDKSGLPSDRFSAERTGGSVSTLTIQRTQQEDSAVYLCASSLGVGASTDTQYFGPGTRLTVL.

This clonotype was seen a handful of times. The genes are TRBV19 and TRBJ2-1, with D maybe TRBD2 (5 bases). Looked up from germline, CDR1 is LNHDA and CDR2 is SQIVND (reference sequence). This CDR3 has 15 residues. V was clipped by 3 bases and J by 1 base, with 10 bases between them. CDR3 bases: TGTGCCAGTAGTATGGGTAGCGCTTCCTACAATGAGCAGTTCTTC. Translated, it gives CASSMGSASYNEQFF.

This clonotype has at least ten counts. The chain is built from TRBV12-3 or TRBV12-4 and TRBJ2-7, with 8 bases aligning to TRBD2. The CDR3 totals 13 residues. The trim removed 5 bases at V and 7 bases at J, leaving 7 bases unmatched. In nucleotides, the CDR3 is TGTGCCAGCAGTCCATCGGGAGGGCGAGAGCAGTACTTC. This encodes CASSPSGGREQYF.

This sequence joins TRBV9 and TRBJ2-1; D is tentatively TRBD1 or TRBD2 (7 bases each). This CDR3 is built from 17 residues. V was trimmed by 4 bases and J by 4 bases, leaving 21 bases between them. Germline loops: CDR1 SGDLS, CDR2 YYNGEE. The CDR3 loop is CASSIPRGRGEYNEQFF. The CDR3 DNA reads TGTGCCAGCAGCATACCCAGGGGGAGGGGCGAATACAATGAGCAGTTCTTC.

The gene calls are TRBV12-3 or TRBV12-4 and TRBJ2-7; either TRBD1 or TRBD2 may fit D (5 bases each). CDR3 length: 13 residues. V lost 0 bases and J 7 bases, leaving 10 bases between the germline ends. CDR3 residues: CASSLALGGEQYF. The DNA for the CDR3 is TGTGCCAGCAGTTTAGCGCTTGGGGGTGAGCAGTACTTC.

The chain recombines TRBV5-1 with TRBJ1-1; no clear D. Germline loops: CDR1 SGHRS, CDR2 YFSETQ. The length of the CDR3 is 15 residues. Trimming took 4 bases from V and 1 from J, leaving 14 bases between them. The CDR3 coding sequence is TGCGCCAGCAGCACCCACCCGGACCCGAACACTGAAGCTTTCTTT. As protein: CASSTHPDPNTEAFF.

V gene TRBV21-1 combines with J gene TRBJ2-7; the listed D gene, TRBD2, was not tested against the DNA. TRBV21-1 is a pseudogene locus. CDR3 length equals 14 residues. This chain's CDR3 is CASSYRLGTYEQYF. The CDR3 bases are TGTGCCAGCAGCTACCGACTAGGGACCTACGAGCAGTACTTC.

This clonotype has more than one count but fewer than ten. The chain is built from TRBV29-1 and TRBJ1-1; unclear D gene. The CDR3 is 12 residues long. Trimming cost V 3 bases and J 0 bases, with 5 bases left between them. CDR1 is SQVTM and CDR2 is ANQGSEA in the germline V gene. CDR3 sequence: CSVDRMNTEAFF. The CDR3 DNA reads TGCAGCGTTGACAGGATGAACACTGAAGCTTTCTTT.

V usage is TRBV4-2 and J usage is TRBJ2-3; D possibly corresponds to TRBD2 (6 bases). V dropped 4 bases and J dropped 6 bases, with 17 bases sitting between them. The CDR3 runs 15 residues. CDR1 LGHNA and CDR2 YNFKEQ come from the germline V gene. This chain's CDR3 is CASSPTPGSGDTQYF. The DNA of the CDR3 is TGTGCCAGCAGCCCCACCCCGGGGAGCGGGGATACGCAGTATTTT.

The V and J genes are TRBV24-1 and TRBJ1-2; no clear D. Between the trimmed V and J ends, which lost 1 base and 8 bases, there was a span of 4 bases. There are 11 residues in the CDR3. Germline V lookup: CDR1 KGHDR, CDR2 SFDVKD. CDR3 bases: TGTGCCACCAGTGATTTCGAAGGCTACACCTTC. It codes for CATSDFEGYTF.

This chain connects TRBV7-2 to TRBJ2-1; D is perhaps TRBD1 (5 bases). This CDR3 is built from 15 residues. V lost 5 bases and J 5 bases, leaving 16 bases between the germline ends. Germline CDR1 reads SGHTA; CDR2 reads FQGNSA. The CDR3 region is CASSPQGFLNNEQFF. The CDR3 DNA is TGTGCCAGCAGCCCCCAGGGATTCCTAAACAATGAGCAGTTCTTC. Filled out from reference TRBV7-2 and TRBJ2-1, the complete variable domain reads GAGVSQSPSNKVTEKGKDVELRCDPISGHTALYWYRQSLGQGLEFLIYFQGNSAPDKSGLPSDRFSAERTGGSVSTLTIQRTQQEDSAVYLCASSPQGFLNNEQFFGPGTRLTVL.

The sample holds a few counts of this clonotype. The rearrangement joins TRBV9 to TRBJ2-5, with a possible D match to TRBD1 (5 bases). Germline-derived CDR1 and CDR2 are SGDLS and YYNGEE. Trimming stripped 0 bases from V and 2 bases from J, with 11 bases between. There are 15 residues in the CDR3. The chain's CDR3 is CASSVAQGWQETQYF. In DNA form, the CDR3 reads TGTGCCAGCAGCGTAGCTCAGGGATGGCAAGAGACCCAGTACTTC.

The CDR3 region is CSVGGQGYEQYF. As DNA, the CDR3 is TGCAGCGTTGGGGGACAGGGATACGAGCAGTACTTC. This chain links TRBV29-1 with TRBJ2-7; 9 nucleotides align to TRBD1. Germline values: CDR1 SQVTM, CDR2 ANQGSEA. Trimming cost V 4 bases and J 4 bases; bases outside gene matches: 2. The CDR3 length is 12 residues.